Included here is one T cell receptor beta chain sequence, with context. Its target is unknown. The data were obtained in a study of OX40 agonist ivuxolimab in advanced cancers. Regarding the study as a whole: The authors did not determine the antigen specificity of the expanded peripheral T cells.

Clones were sequenced by immunoSEQ multiplex PCR, and TCRdb holds only the in-frame ones, with some missing. The sample holds approximately 99,000 clones, about 96% seen once. V lost 1 base to trimming and J lost 5 bases, with 15 bases between them. In germline, CDR1 is SGHTA, CDR2 FQGNSA. The CDR3 has 16 amino acids. V gene TRBV7-2 combines with J gene TRBJ1-5, with D possibly matching TRBD1 (5 bases). The receptor was isolated from an adult with an advanced solid tumor such as melanoma, head and neck, liver or kidney cancer. The source was CD4+ or CD8+ T cells sorted from blood, collected in a trial of the OX40 agonist ivuxolimab. CDR3 DNA: TGTGCCAGCAGCTTAGGCCCCGTAGGGGCCCATCAGCCCCAGCATTTT. Protein: CASSLGPVGAHQPQHF. Drawing the rest from reference TRBV7-2 and TRBJ1-5, the complete variable domain is GAGVSQSPSNKVTEKGKDVELRCDPISGHTALYWYRQSLGQGLEFLIYFQGNSAPDKSGLPSDRFSAERTGGSVSTLTIQRTQQEDSAVYLCASSLGPVGAHQPQHFGDGTRLSIL.